The present TCR beta chain was sequenced within a study of blood T cell repertoires in COVID-19. In the study overall: Spain, Italy and the United States supplied samples that represented acute and convalescent COVID-19. Sources were T cells, B-cell-depleted T cells, or PBMCs; the material itself was cDNA or gDNA.

Germline lookup yields CDR1 SGDLS and CDR2 YYNGEE. J gave up 4 bases and V 3 bases, and 6 bases lay outside the gene matches. The CDR3 runs 15 residues. Original data processing: Amplification of reference gene primers provided the estimated nucleated cell counts. Assay: immunoSEQ multiplex PCR; the TCRdb copy retains only in-frame clones and omits some. That table furnishes V, J and clone size, whereas the DNA furnished D and trimming. The sample records about 280,000 clones, approximately 85% being singletons. The sequence was obtained from a man aged 50 or older with active or convalescent COVID-19. This chain connects TRBV9 to TRBJ2-1, with TRBD2 matching 8 bases. Sequencing was performed on peripheral blood. In DNA form, the CDR3 reads TGTGCCAGCAGCGCACTAGCGGAAGGGTACAATGAGCAGTTCTTC. Translation gives CASSALAEGYNEQFF.